The next 13 T cell receptor beta chains were all read from a single sample in a study of beta chain features in type 1 diabetes (dated by TCRdb to 2016 to 2018). Library method: the immunoSEQ multiplex PCR assay. All of the isolated RNA was reverse transcribed with the High Capacity cDNA Reverse Transcription Kit, so expressed TCRB transcripts were sequenced. Here the immuneACCESS table is served through TCRdb, limited to in-frame sequences with V and J called. Missing clones are a known gap in these copies; in checked studies unresolved V genes cover under half, and the rest lacks a known reason. The sample records 130,000 to 150,000 clones, roughly a tenth of which are singletons. The ten biggest clones cover 0.68% of the sample. Sequencing was performed on central memory CD4+ T cells from blood. These receptors all come from a man younger than 35 in good health.

The V and J genes are TRBV19 and TRBJ1-3; D might be TRBD1 (6 bases). The CDR3 loop spans 16 amino acids. Germline V gives CDR1 LNHDA, CDR2 SQIVND (reference sequence). V dropped 6 bases and J dropped 4 bases, with 19 bases sitting between them. This CDR3 is CASRGEGTPRGNTIYF. The CDR3 bases are TGTGCCAGTAGAGGGGAAGGGACACCCCGCGGAAACACCATATATTTT.

This clone was detected only a few times. The chain has TRBV5-5 and TRBJ2-1; D unresolved. The CDR3 is 14 amino acids. From germline, CDR1 is SGHKS and CDR2 YYEKEE (reference sequence). V was cut by 3 bases and J by 9 bases, with 16 bases left in between. CDR3 coding DNA: TGTGCCAGCAGCTCCCTGGTGGGTTCGGGTGAGCAGTTCTTC. This translates into CASSSLVGSGEQFF.

This clone appeared many times. This chain joins TRBV6-5 and TRBJ2-5; maybe TRBD2 (5 bases). The CDR3 is 13 residues long. The V end lost 0 bases, the J end lost 5 bases, and 7 bases lay between the germline ends. From germline, CDR1 is MNHEY and CDR2 SVGAGI. CDR3 amino acids: CASSYSGAETQYF. CDR3 coding DNA: TGTGCCAGCAGTTACTCGGGAGCGGAGACCCAGTACTTC.

This clone was counted a few times. The gene calls are TRBV30 and TRBJ1-2, with 10 bases lining up with TRBD1. CDR1 and CDR2 from the germline V gene are GTSNPN and SVGIG (reference sequence). The junction had 15 bases not matched to a gene; V was cut back by 3 bases and J by 8 bases. The CDR3 length is 16 residues. Written as DNA, the CDR3 is TGTGCCTGGAGCCCTCTGGGATTGGGACAGGGGAACGGCTACACCTTC. Encoded protein: CAWSPLGLGQGNGYTF. The complete variable domain, with remaining parts taken from reference TRBV30 and TRBJ1-2, reads SQTIHQWPATLVQPVGSPLSLECTVEGTSNPNLYWYRQAAGRGLQLLFYSVGIGQISSEVPQNLSASRPQDRQFILSSKKLLLSDSGFYLCAWSPLGLGQGNGYTFGSGTRLTVV.

A few counts support this clone. This chain links TRBV18 with TRBJ2-7, with a weak D call TRBD1 (5 bases). V shed 2 bases and J shed 4 bases, with 15 bases lying between them. The CDR3 has 15 residues. The germline gives CDR1 KGHSH, CDR2 LQKENI. The CDR3 protein is CASSPGAETNYEQYF. As DNA, the CDR3 is TGTGCCAGCTCACCAGGGGCAGAGACCAATTACGAGCAGTACTTC.

The chain recombines TRBV5-1 with TRBJ1-2; TRBD1 might be the D (5 bases). This CDR3 comprises 15 residues. V lost 4 bases, J lost 6 bases, and 19 bases lay in between. Germline V CDR1 and CDR2: SGHRS, YFSETQ. CDR3 nucleotide sequence: TGCGCCAGCAGCCCCGGGACGGCCGGAGGGCATGGCTACACCTTC. Its protein is CASSPGTAGGHGYTF.

The chain joins TRBV5-4 to TRBJ1-4; 8 positions match TRBD1. V lost 1 base, J lost 5 bases, and 4 bases stayed unmatched. The CDR3 sequence is 15 residues long. The germline V gene has CDR1 SGHNT and CDR2 YYREEE (reference sequence). CDR3 amino acids: CASSLRTGSNEKLFF. The CDR3 region has the DNA TGTGCCAGCAGCTTGAGGACAGGGTCGAATGAAAAACTGTTTTTT.

This clone appeared a few times. This chain joins TRBV7-2 and TRBJ2-3, with a weak D call TRBD2 (6 bases). The V gene's germline CDR1 is SGHTA and CDR2 FQGNSA. The CDR3 length is 15 residues. V lost 2 bases and J 5 bases, leaving 14 bases between the germline ends. DNA of the CDR3: TGTGCCAGCAGCTTATCGGCGGGGTCACAAGATACGCAGTATTTT. This translates into CASSLSAGSQDTQYF.

The table lists this clone with a few counts. The rearrangement links TRBV13 to TRBJ2-3, with 14 bases matching TRBD2. CDR1 is PRHDT, CDR2 FYEKMQ, per germline (reference sequence). The ends lost 5 bases at V and 4 bases at J; junction bases unmatched: 17. There are 20 residues in the CDR3. In nucleotides, the CDR3 is TGTGCCAGCAGCACCTCCCTCCGACTAGCGGGGGGGCGGAATTCAGATACGCAGTATTTT. It specifies CASSTSLRLAGGRNSDTQYF.

This clone has only a few counts. The V and J genes are TRBV7-9 and TRBJ2-2; tentative D call: TRBD1 (6 bases). Trimming left V 6 bases short and J 3 bases short, with 14 bases between. Germline V gene lookup returns CDR1 SEHNR and CDR2 FQNEAQ (reference sequence). The CDR3 consists of 15 residues. CDR3 DNA sequence: TGTGCCAGCAGTCAGGGGCGAGCGGACACCGGGGAGCTGTTTTTT. It is translated as CASSQGRADTGELFF.

The rearrangement joins TRBV14 to TRBJ1-1, with D unclear. This CDR3 is built from 14 residues. V was shortened by 3 bases and J by 1 base, with 9 bases between the two germline ends. The germline CDR1 and CDR2 sequences are SGHDN and FVKESK. In DNA form, the CDR3 reads TGTGCCAGCAGCCATCTTACACCGAACACTGAAGCTTTCTTT. It translates to CASSHLTPNTEAFF.

V is TRBV6-5 and J is TRBJ2-7; tentatively, D is TRBD2 (6 bases). V gave up 6 bases and J gave up 3 bases, with 15 bases separating them. Germline CDR1 reads MNHEY; CDR2 reads SVGAGI. The CDR3 is made up of 14 amino acids. CDR3 protein: CASSPARGNYEQYF. For the CDR3, the DNA is TGTGCCAGCAGCCCCGCGCGGGGAAACTACGAGCAGTACTTC.

The chain is built from TRBV5-1 and TRBJ2-1; possible D gene TRBD2, 5 bases. The CDR3 totals 14 residues. The germline V gene has CDR1 SGHRS and CDR2 YFSETQ. V lost 7 bases, J lost 3 bases, and 14 bases lay in between. CDR3 in DNA: TGCGCCAGCTCAACCGGAGGCGGCTACAATGAGCAGTTCTTC. Its translation is CASSTGGGYNEQFF.